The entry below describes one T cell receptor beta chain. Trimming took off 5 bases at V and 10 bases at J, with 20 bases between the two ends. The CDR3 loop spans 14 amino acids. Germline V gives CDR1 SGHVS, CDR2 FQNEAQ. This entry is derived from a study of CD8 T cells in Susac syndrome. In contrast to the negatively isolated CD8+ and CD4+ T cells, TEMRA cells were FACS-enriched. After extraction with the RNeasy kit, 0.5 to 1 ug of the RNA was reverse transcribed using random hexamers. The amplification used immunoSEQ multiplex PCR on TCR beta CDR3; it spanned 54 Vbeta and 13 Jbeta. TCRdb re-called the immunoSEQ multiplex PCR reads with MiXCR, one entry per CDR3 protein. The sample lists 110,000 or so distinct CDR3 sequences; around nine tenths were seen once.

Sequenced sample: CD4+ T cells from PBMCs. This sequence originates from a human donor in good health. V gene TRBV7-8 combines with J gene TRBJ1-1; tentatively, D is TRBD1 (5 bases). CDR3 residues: CASSPQAGNSIAFF. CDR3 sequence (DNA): TGTGCCAGCAGCCCCCAGGCAGGGAACTCTATAGCTTTCTTT.